These 28 T cell receptor beta chains were sequenced from one sample in a study of T cells after yellow fever vaccination. A single record per CDR3 protein comes from TCRdb applying MiXCR to the 5' RACE reads. The table includes roughly 300,000 distinct CDR3 sequences, around 7% detected once. The sample here was PBMCs, taken roughly 46 days after the first yellow fever vaccination. The receptors shown here come from a man aged 18-30 years who received the YFV17D yellow fever vaccine.

The V call is TRBV12-3 or TRBV12-4, the J call TRBJ1-1; D gene unclear. The CDR3 sequence is 19 residues long. V was clipped by 6 bases and J by 0 bases, with 26 bases between them. DNA of the CDR3: TGTGCCAGCAGATCGCGACCTTTCTATGAGGTCACGGTGAACACTGAAGCTTTCTTT. Residues: CASRSRPFYEVTVNTEAFF.

This clonotype was counted at least ten times. The gene calls are TRBV2 and TRBJ2-3; D gene unclear. The CDR3 loop spans 13 amino acids. Trimming cost V 4 bases and J 3 bases, with 8 bases left between them. Germline CDR1 and CDR2: SNHLY and FYNNEI. The CDR3: CASSVLGTDTQYF. The DNA of the CDR3 is TGTGCCAGCAGTGTCCTGGGGACAGATACGCAGTATTTT.

This clonotype was counted only a few times. The V gene is TRBV12-3 or TRBV12-4, the J gene TRBJ2-6, with 11 bases identical to TRBD2. The CDR3 sequence is 23 residues long. With 3 bases clipped from V and 0 bases from J, the junction kept 19 bases outside the gene matches. CDR3 sequence reads: CASSFLDRVNLAGGSSGANVLTF. CDR3 sequence (DNA): TGTGCCAGCAGTTTTTTGGACAGGGTTAACCTAGCGGGGGGCAGCTCTGGGGCCAACGTCCTGACTTTC.

The chain uses TRBV24-1 and TRBJ2-1, with D perhaps matching TRBD1 (5 bases). Trimming pared 3 bases from V and 7 bases from J, leaving 12 bases between. Per the germline V gene, CDR1 is KGHDR and CDR2 is SFDVKD. This CDR3 is 14 amino acids long. DNA of the CDR3: TGTGCCACCAGTGATACCAGGGTTGGGAATGAGCAGTTCTTC. Translation gives CATSDTRVGNEQFF.

This clonotype occurred a few times. This chain uses TRBV12-3 or TRBV12-4 with TRBJ1-2; D unclear. This CDR3 comprises 14 residues. V lost 1 base and J lost 10, with 16 bases in between. CDR3 amino acids: CASSLEASRQHYTF. Written as DNA, the CDR3 is TGTGCCAGCAGTTTAGAGGCGAGCAGGCAGCACTACACCTTC.

V is TRBV18 and J is TRBJ2-1, with TRBD2 as a possible D gene (6 bases). The V gene lost 3 bases and the J gene lost 0 bases, with 12 bases spanning the gap. The CDR3 spans 16 residues. Looked up from germline, CDR1 is KGHSH and CDR2 is LQKENI. CDR3 sequence reads: CASSPRGQSSYNEQFF. In DNA form, the CDR3 reads TGTGCCAGCTCACCGCGGGGTCAGAGCTCCTACAATGAGCAGTTCTTC.

Only a few counts were recorded for this clonotype. This chain uses TRBV18 with TRBJ2-3; 7 bases match TRBD2. V gave up 0 bases and J gave up 7 bases; unmatched junction bases: 7. Germline V gives CDR1 KGHSH, CDR2 LQKENI. The CDR3 loop spans 15 amino acids. Written as DNA, the CDR3 is TGTGCCAGCTCACCACCGGGGATAGCGGGCCATACGCAGTATTTT. Translation gives CASSPPGIAGHTQYF. The full variable domain, rest sourced from reference TRBV18 and TRBJ2-3, is NAGVMQNPRHLVRRRGQEARLRCSPMKGHSHVYWYRQLPEEGLKFMVYLQKENIIDESGMPKERFSAEFPKEGPSILRIQQVVRGDSAAYFCASSPPGIAGHTQYFGPGTRLTVL.

In this sample, this clonotype turned up a few times. The chain employs TRBV29-1 and TRBJ2-3; D tentatively reads TRBD1 or TRBD2 (6 bases each). CDR1 SQVTM and CDR2 ANQGSEA come from the germline V gene. V was pared by 7 bases and J by 0 bases, with 14 bases between. The CDR3 is 14 amino acids. CDR3 region: CSALGGPSTDTQYF. CDR3 DNA: TGCAGCGCTCTGGGGGGCCCTAGCACAGATACGCAGTATTTT.

The rearrangement links TRBV7-6 to TRBJ1-5, with D uncertain. V lost 5 bases, J lost 6 bases, and 14 bases lay in between. The CDR3 is made up of 14 amino acids. The germline V gene has CDR1 SGHVS and CDR2 FNYEAQ. The CDR3 region is CASSRDTGVQPQHF. The CDR3 nucleotides are TGTGCCAGCAGCCGCGACACCGGGGTTCAGCCCCAGCATTTT.

This clonotype was observed a handful of times. The chain has TRBV28 and TRBJ2-7; 8 bases agree with TRBD1. This CDR3 region has 14 residues. Germline V lookup: CDR1 MDHEN, CDR2 SYDVKM. The ends lost 5 bases at V and 4 bases at J; junction bases unmatched: 7. The CDR3 loop reads CASSDGQGRYEQYV. CDR3 nucleotides: TGTGCCAGCAGTGACGGACAGGGAAGATACGAGCAGTACGTC.

This clonotype was recorded many times. The gene calls are TRBV2 and TRBJ2-7; no reliable D call. The germline CDR1 and CDR2 sequences are SNHLY and FYNNEI. V was pared by 5 bases and J by 3 bases, with 8 bases between. CDR3 length: 12 residues. In DNA form, the CDR3 reads TGTGCCAGCAGTCTCGAAGGCTACGAGCAGTACGTC. This translates into CASSLEGYEQYV.

This clonotype was seen only a few times. V and J are TRBV21-1 and TRBJ1-4; TRBD1 was called by the table and not checked on the DNA. TRBV21-1 corresponds to a pseudogene. This CDR3 comprises 19 residues. DNA for the CDR3: TGTGCCAGCAGCAAACGAGTCGGTTATTCCCCTTCAACTAATGAAAAACTGTTTTTT. It yields the protein CASSKRVGYSPSTNEKLFF.

At least ten counts were recorded for this clonotype. The chain recombines TRBV5-1 with TRBJ2-2; tentative D call: TRBD1 (6 bases). The CDR3 covers 14 residues. Deletions cut 4 bases from V and 7 bases from J, with 14 bases between. Germline loops: CDR1 SGHRS, CDR2 YFSETQ. CDR3: CASSPGQTVGELFF. The CDR3 DNA reads as TGCGCCAGCAGCCCCGGACAGACCGTCGGGGAGCTGTTTTTT. The full variable domain, completed using reference TRBV5-1 and TRBJ2-2, is KAGVTQTPRYLIKTRGQQVTLSCSPISGHRSVSWYQQTPGQGLQFLFEYFSETQRNKGNFPGRFSGRQFSNSRSEMNVSTLELGDSALYLCASSPGQTVGELFFGEGSRLTVL.

This clonotype appeared many times. The V call is TRBV28, the J call TRBJ1-5; TRBD1 might be the D (6 bases). The CDR3 length is 14 residues. V was shortened by 6 bases and J by 1 base, with 10 bases between the two germline ends. Germline loops: CDR1 MDHEN, CDR2 SYDVKM. The CDR3 coding sequence is TGTGCCAGCAGCTTGGGGGGCAGCAATCAGCCCCAGCATTTT. Protein sequence: CASSLGGSNQPQHF.

This clonotype was picked up many times. V gene TRBV19 combines with J gene TRBJ1-6; D might be TRBD1 (6 bases). This CDR3 has 12 residues. The germline V and J ends were trimmed by 5 bases and 8 bases, with 7 bases remaining between them. In germline, CDR1 is LNHDA, CDR2 SQIVND (reference sequence). The CDR3 region is CASSHRDSPLHF. The CDR3 DNA follows: TGTGCCAGTAGTCACAGGGATTCACCCCTCCACTTT.

The chain links TRBV18 to TRBJ1-1; D gene unclear. Germline assignment: CDR1 KGHSH and CDR2 LQKENI. CDR3 length: 16 residues. V gave up 2 bases and J gave up 0 bases, with 13 bases separating them. Here the CDR3 reads CASSPTHPGMNTEAFF. DNA of the CDR3: TGTGCCAGCTCACCAACCCACCCGGGAATGAACACTGAAGCTTTCTTT.

This clonotype was detected a few times. The J gene is TRBJ2-3, the V gene TRBV29-1; D not resolved. The CDR3 spans 12 residues. Between the trimmed V and J ends, which lost 6 bases and 3 bases, there was a span of 10 bases. CDR1 and CDR2 (germline): SQVTM, ANQGSEA. CDR3 in amino acids: CSVPEPTDTQYF. CDR3 coding DNA: TGCAGCGTCCCCGAGCCTACAGATACGCAGTATTTT.

This chain links TRBV12-3 or TRBV12-4 with TRBJ2-3; D gene ambiguous. The CDR3 is made up of 14 amino acids. The V gene lost 0 bases and the J gene lost 6 bases, with 10 bases spanning the gap. CDR3 amino acids: CASSLARGRDTQYF. The CDR3 nucleotides read TGTGCCAGCAGTTTAGCGCGCGGTCGGGATACGCAGTATTTT.

This clonotype was recorded a few times. This chain links TRBV11-2 with TRBJ2-3, with 7 bases identical to TRBD2. V gave up 5 bases and J gave up 2 bases; unmatched junction bases: 22. CDR3 length: 20 residues. Per the germline V gene, CDR1 is SGHAT and CDR2 is FQNNGV. The CDR3 sequence is CASSRIQTSRPVDYTDTQYF. As DNA, the CDR3 is TGTGCCAGCAGCCGGATTCAGACTAGCAGACCAGTAGATTACACAGATACGCAGTATTTT. The full variable domain, in which reference TRBV11-2 and TRBJ2-3 provide the parts outside the CDR3, is EAGVAQSPRYKIIEKRQSVAFWCNPISGHATLYWYQQILGQGPKLLIQFQNNGVVDDSQLPKDRFSAERLKGVDSTLKIQPAKLEDSAVYLCASSRIQTSRPVDYTDTQYFGPGTRLTVL.

The chain employs TRBV7-2 and TRBJ2-3; possible D gene TRBD1, 5 bases. V lost 7 bases, J lost 4 bases, and 21 bases lay in between. The CDR3 covers 16 residues. CDR1 and CDR2 from the germline V gene are SGHTA and FQGNSA. CDR3 DNA sequence: TGTGCCAGCAACTCCAGCCCGGACACCCGGTCAGATACGCAGTATTTT. It encodes CASNSSPDTRSDTQYF.

V is TRBV5-6 and J is TRBJ2-7; maybe TRBD1 (5 bases). The CDR3 spans 14 residues. Trimming stripped 3 bases from V and 4 bases from J, with 14 bases between. Germline CDR1 SGHDT, CDR2 YYEEEE. The CDR3 DNA reads TGTGCCAGCAGCTGGGGTGAAGGGGTATACGAGCAGTACGTC. Amino acids: CASSWGEGVYEQYV.

The J gene is TRBJ1-2, the V gene TRBV18; D remains ambiguous. The CDR3 consists of 14 residues. V lost 3 bases, J lost 8 bases, and 16 bases lay in between. The germline CDR1 and CDR2 sequences are KGHSH and LQKENI. CDR3 amino acids: CASSPLTGSEGYTF. CDR3 bases: TGTGCCAGCTCACCTCTGACCGGGTCTGAGGGCTACACCTTC.

The gene calls are TRBV18 and TRBJ1-3; D perhaps matches TRBD1 (5 bases). Germline V gene sequence: CDR1 KGHSH, CDR2 LQKENI. Trimming shortened V by 3 bases and J by 4 bases, and 13 bases separated the two germline ends. The CDR3 is 15 amino acids. CDR3 DNA sequence: TGTGCCAGCTCACCGGCAGGGCAATCGGGAAACACCATATATTTT. It is translated as CASSPAGQSGNTIYF.

This clonotype was observed a handful of times. The gene calls are TRBV5-1 and TRBJ2-1; tentatively, D is TRBD1 (6 bases). The CDR3 runs to 15 residues. Trimming stripped 0 bases from V and 8 bases from J, with 15 bases between. The germline V gene has CDR1 SGHRS and CDR2 YFSETQ. CDR3 sequence (DNA): TGCGCCAGCAGCTTGGGAAGGGCAGGGGATGATGAGCAGTTCTTC. Protein product: CASSLGRAGDDEQFF.

This clonotype was counted many times. The chain links TRBV5-1 to TRBJ2-2; the D call may be TRBD1 or TRBD2 (5 bases each). Trimming left V 3 bases short and J 4 bases short, with 10 bases between. CDR3 length equals 14 residues. Germline assignment: CDR1 SGHRS and CDR2 YFSETQ. The CDR3: CASSSDGATGELFF. CDR3 DNA sequence: TGCGCCAGCAGCTCCGACGGGGCCACCGGGGAGCTGTTTTTT.

This clonotype has more than one count but fewer than ten. The chain links TRBV5-1 to TRBJ1-6; D gene ambiguous. Germline CDR1 reads SGHRS; CDR2 reads YFSETQ. V was clipped by 3 bases and J by 4 bases, with 5 bases between them. This CDR3 contains 13 residues. The CDR3 region is CASSWDYNSPLHF. CDR3 nucleotide sequence: TGCGCCAGCAGCTGGGATTATAATTCACCCCTCCACTTT.

The chain employs TRBV20-1 and TRBJ1-2, with 10 bases aligning to TRBD1. Germline CDR1 DFQATT, CDR2 SNEGSKA (reference sequence). Germline trimming cut 3 bases from V and 6 bases from J; bases unmatched to any gene: 7. CDR3 length equals 14 residues. The CDR3 nucleotides read TGCAGTGCTAGGGGGGTTGGGACAGGGGATGGCTACACCTTC. Translated: CSARGVGTGDGYTF.

Only a few counts were recorded for this clonotype. The chain couples TRBV19 to TRBJ1-2; 8 bases agree with TRBD1. Germline V gene data show CDR1 as LNHDA and CDR2 as SQIVND (reference sequence). This CDR3 spans 14 amino acids. Unmatched junction bases numbered 2, after V lost 3 bases and J lost 2 bases. CDR3 bases: TGTGCCAGTAGTATTCGACAGGGGAACTATGGCTACACCTTC. Amino acids: CASSIRQGNYGYTF.